These 19 T cell receptor beta chains share one sample of origin, sequenced in a study of cytomegalovirus exposure and HLA in healthy donors. PCR employed 60 Vbeta and 13 Jbeta primers. Assay: immunoSEQ multiplex PCR; the TCRdb copy retains only in-frame clones and omits some. The table lists about 200,000 clones. Specimen: PBMCs. The receptors were sampled from a girl aged 2 to 10 in good health and CMV-seropositive.

The chain recombines TRBV21-1 with TRBJ2-3; TRBD2, as called in the table, went unchecked against the DNA. TRBV21-1 is classified as a pseudogene. CDR3 length: 15 amino acids. The CDR3 sequence is CASSRKGLVTDTQYF. The CDR3 coding sequence is TGTGCCAGCAGCAGGAAAGGACTCGTTACAGATACGCAGTATTTT.

The rearrangement uses TRBV25-1 and TRBJ2-5; possible D gene TRBD2, 6 bases. The germline V and J ends were trimmed by 4 bases and 3 bases, with 15 bases remaining between them. The CDR3 extends over 15 amino acids. The germline CDR1 and CDR2 sequences are MGHDK and SYGVNS. The DNA of the CDR3 is TGTGCCAGCAGTGGGGTAATAGCGGTTAAAGAGACCCAGTACTTC. Encoded protein: CASSGVIAVKETQYF.

The gene calls are TRBV28 and TRBJ1-1; 9 bases line up with TRBD1. The V segment lost 5 bases and the J segment 11 bases; nucleotides outside the gene matches: 6. The V gene's germline CDR1 is MDHEN and CDR2 SYDVKM. The CDR3 has 12 amino acids. CDR3 nucleotide sequence: TGTGCCAGCAGTGGGACAGGGAAGGTGGCTTTCTTT. Its translation: CASSGTGKVAFF.

The chain employs TRBV28 and TRBJ2-2; 8 bases are a match to TRBD2. The germline gives CDR1 MDHEN, CDR2 SYDVKM. The CDR3 has 17 amino acids. Trimming cost V 7 bases and J 5 bases; bases outside gene matches: 15. CDR3 sequence reads: CASTPSGGASRTGELFF. The CDR3 DNA is TGTGCCAGCACCCCGTCCGGGGGGGCCTCGCGGACCGGGGAGCTGTTTTTT.

The CDR3 bases are TGTGCCAGTTATGAGGGCAGCCCCTCCTACGAGCAGTACTTC. Translating it yields CASYEGSPSYEQYF. The chain combines TRBV28 with TRBJ2-7; a possible D gene is TRBD2 (5 bases). The CDR3 length is 14 residues. CDR1 and CDR2 from the germline V gene are MDHEN and SYDVKM. The germline V and J ends were trimmed by 9 bases and 0 bases, with 15 bases remaining between them.

This rearrangement joins TRBV30 to TRBJ2-7; 10 bases line up with TRBD2. CDR3 length equals 15 residues. In germline, CDR1 is GTSNPN, CDR2 SVGIG (reference sequence). V dropped 0 bases and J dropped 7; count of bases not matched to a gene: 9. CDR3 residues: CAWSVSSGRAGEQYF. The CDR3 DNA is TGTGCCTGGAGTGTCAGCAGCGGGAGGGCGGGAGAGCAGTACTTC. Complete variable domain (other parts from reference TRBV30 and TRBJ2-7): SQTIHQWPATLVQPVGSPLSLECTVEGTSNPNLYWYRQAAGRGLQLLFYSVGIGQISSEVPQNLSASRPQDRQFILSSKKLLLSDSGFYLCAWSVSSGRAGEQYFGPGTRLTVT.

The chain combines TRBV2 with TRBJ1-1, with D perhaps TRBD1 (6 bases). Germline values: CDR1 SNHLY, CDR2 FYNNEI. V lost 4 bases and J 5 bases, leaving 17 bases between the germline ends. The CDR3 contains 15 residues. The CDR3 is CASSARQAGWTEAFF. The CDR3 coding sequence is TGTGCCAGCAGTGCCCGACAGGCTGGTTGGACTGAAGCTTTCTTT.

The genes are TRBV5-1 and TRBJ1-3, with unresolved D. The V end lost 4 bases, the J end lost 0 bases, and 8 bases lay between the germline ends. The CDR3 is made up of 14 amino acids. The germline V gene has CDR1 SGHRS and CDR2 YFSETQ. This CDR3 is CASSPISSGNTIYF. CDR3 bases: TGCGCCAGCAGCCCGATTAGCTCTGGAAACACCATATATTTT.

In the case of this clone: At one end the junction does not follow the germline gene, possibly because of a read error. The rearrangement links TRBV19 to TRBJ2-4; TRBD2 agrees at 8 bases. Germline CDR1 and CDR2: LNHDA and SQIVND (reference sequence). The CDR3 covers 14 residues. DNA for the CDR3: TGTGCCAGTAGTCCCGGACTAGCCAAAGACATTCAGTACTTC. Its translation is CASSPGLAKDIQYF.

The chain couples TRBV2 to TRBJ2-1; 12 nucleotides align to TRBD2. Germline CDR1 reads SNHLY; CDR2 reads FYNNEI. The length of the CDR3 is 17 residues. Losses at the gene ends were 3 bases for V and 9 bases for J; bases not matched to a gene: 12. CDR3 residues: CASSEGDLAGGISEQFF. Here the CDR3 DNA reads TGTGCCAGCAGTGAGGGGGACCTAGCGGGAGGGATTAGTGAGCAGTTCTTC.

The rearrangement joins TRBV9 to TRBJ1-5; a possible D gene is TRBD1 (5 bases). CDR1 SGDLS and CDR2 YYNGEE come from the germline V gene. The CDR3 spans 11 residues. The V end was cut by 7 bases, the J end by 4 bases, with 6 bases between. CDR3 amino acids: CASGGNQPQHF. CDR3 nucleotides: TGTGCCAGCGGGGGGAATCAGCCCCAGCATTTT.

Points on this clone: Because the CDR3's place on the DNA is in doubt, the DNA is left out and the CDR3 is given as listed by TCRdb. This chain's CDR3 is CATYRCQPQHF. The J gene is TRBJ1-5, the V gene TRBV21-1; the table's D call TRBD1 went unverified against the DNA. TRBV21-1 has pseudogene status. The CDR3 is 11 amino acids long, termini counted.

The chain couples TRBV6-6 to TRBJ2-7; the match to TRBD2 covers 8 bases. This CDR3 is 14 amino acids long. The V segment lost 6 bases and the J segment 6 bases; nucleotides outside the gene matches: 10. Germline assignment: CDR1 MNHNY and CDR2 SVGAGI (reference sequence). The CDR3 DNA is TGTGCCAGCAGGGATCCGTCGGGAGGGCGCGAGCAGTACTTC. It translates to CASRDPSGGREQYF.

The chain employs TRBV10-2 and TRBJ2-7; D may be TRBD2 (6 bases). CDR3 length equals 14 residues. V dropped 3 bases and J dropped 0 bases, with 9 bases sitting between them. From germline, CDR1 is WSHSY and CDR2 SAAADI. The CDR3: CASSDWRGSYEQYF. The CDR3 bases are TGCGCCAGCAGTGATTGGAGGGGCTCCTACGAGCAGTACTTC.

The chain uses TRBV6-1 and TRBJ2-4; a possible D gene is TRBD2 (6 bases). V lost 4 bases and J 0 bases, leaving 7 bases between the germline ends. This CDR3 contains 14 residues. Germline V gene data show CDR1 as MNHNS and CDR2 as SASEGT. CDR3 protein: CASSGLVAKNIQYF. The CDR3 DNA reads as TGTGCCAGCAGTGGACTAGTAGCCAAAAACATTCAGTACTTC.

The genes are TRBV10-1 and TRBJ2-3; 12 bases are shared with TRBD2. Germline CDR1 reads WNHNN; CDR2 reads SYGVQD (reference sequence). The CDR3 totals 16 residues. With 6 bases clipped from V and 4 bases from J, the junction kept 8 bases outside the gene matches. The CDR3 sequence is CASSDPTSGSADTQYF. The CDR3 bases are TGCGCCAGCAGCGACCCGACTAGCGGGAGTGCAGATACGCAGTATTTT.

The chain uses TRBV7-3 and TRBJ2-2; 7 nucleotides agree with TRBD2. The CDR3 length is 18 residues. Germline assignment: CDR1 SGHTA and CDR2 FQGTGA. V lost 2 bases to trimming and J lost 4 bases; unmatched junction nucleotides: 13. The CDR3 nucleotides are TGTGCCAGCAGCTTAGTTCCCCCGCTGGCGGGAGTCACCGGGGAGCTGTTTTTT. It translates to CASSLVPPLAGVTGELFF.

V is TRBV29-1 and J is TRBJ1-1; 12 bases match TRBD1. Germline trimming cut 7 bases from V and 11 bases from J; bases unmatched to any gene: 8. The CDR3 loop spans 12 amino acids. CDR1 and CDR2 from the germline V gene are SQVTM and ANQGSEA. CDR3 sequence (DNA): TGCAGCGCGAAAGCCGGGACAGGGGGCGCTTTCTTT. Its translation is CSAKAGTGGAFF.

The V and J genes are TRBV28 and TRBJ1-5; 7 nucleotides match TRBD1. Germline loops: CDR1 MDHEN, CDR2 SYDVKM. The CDR3 spans 16 residues. V lost 2 bases and J lost 5; bases outside the gene matches: 9. This CDR3 is CASSLRTGQQDQPQHF. CDR3 DNA: TGTGCCAGCAGTTTACGTACGGGACAGCAAGATCAGCCCCAGCATTTT.